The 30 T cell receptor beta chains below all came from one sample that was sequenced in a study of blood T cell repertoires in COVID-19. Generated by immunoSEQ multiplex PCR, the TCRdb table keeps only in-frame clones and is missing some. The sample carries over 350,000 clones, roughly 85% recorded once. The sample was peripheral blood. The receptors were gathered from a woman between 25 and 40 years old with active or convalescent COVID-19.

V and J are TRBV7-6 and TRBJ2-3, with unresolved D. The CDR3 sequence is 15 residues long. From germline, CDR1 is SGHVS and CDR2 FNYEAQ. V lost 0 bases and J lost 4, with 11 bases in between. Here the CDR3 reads CASSLAPGGSDTQYF. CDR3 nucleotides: TGTGCCAGCAGCTTAGCGCCTGGCGGATCAGATACGCAGTATTTT.

The CDR3 reads CSGTGTGTDTQYF. CDR3 DNA sequence: TGCAGCGGGACCGGGACAGGCACAGATACGCAGTATTTT. The chain has TRBV29-1 and TRBJ2-3; TRBD1 aligns across 7 bases. CDR1 is SQVTM and CDR2 is ANQGSEA in the germline V gene. V gave up 7 bases and J gave up 1 base; unmatched junction bases: 5. The CDR3 loop spans 13 amino acids.

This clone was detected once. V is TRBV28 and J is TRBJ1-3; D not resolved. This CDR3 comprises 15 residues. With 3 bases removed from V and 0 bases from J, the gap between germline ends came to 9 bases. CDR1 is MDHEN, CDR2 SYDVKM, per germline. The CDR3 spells CASSLLQSSGNTIYF. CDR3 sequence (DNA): TGTGCCAGCAGTTTGTTACAGAGCTCTGGAAACACCATATATTTT. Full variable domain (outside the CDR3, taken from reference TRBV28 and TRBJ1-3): DVKVTQSSRYLVKRTGEKVFLECVQDMDHENMFWYRQDPGLGLRLIYFSYDVKMKEKGDIPEGYSVSREKKERFSLILESASTNQTSMYLCASSLLQSSGNTIYFGEGSWLTVV.

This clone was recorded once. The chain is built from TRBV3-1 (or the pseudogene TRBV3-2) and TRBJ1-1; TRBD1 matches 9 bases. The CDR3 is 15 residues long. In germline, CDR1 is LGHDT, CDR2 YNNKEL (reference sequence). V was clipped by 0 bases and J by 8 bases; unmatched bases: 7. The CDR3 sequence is CASSQDGMGQGEAFF. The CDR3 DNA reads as TGTGCCAGCAGCCAAGATGGGATGGGACAGGGCGAAGCTTTCTTT.

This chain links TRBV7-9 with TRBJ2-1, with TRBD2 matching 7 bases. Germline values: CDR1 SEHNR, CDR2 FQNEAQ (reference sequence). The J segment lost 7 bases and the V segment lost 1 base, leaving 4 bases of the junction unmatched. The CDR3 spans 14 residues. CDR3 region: CASSLDGGWNEQFF. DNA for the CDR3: TGTGCCAGCAGCTTAGACGGGGGGTGGAATGAGCAGTTCTTC.

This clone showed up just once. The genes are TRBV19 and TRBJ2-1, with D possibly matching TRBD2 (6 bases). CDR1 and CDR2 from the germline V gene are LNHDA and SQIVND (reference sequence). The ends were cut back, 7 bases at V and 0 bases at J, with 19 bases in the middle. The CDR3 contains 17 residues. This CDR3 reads CASTLDGTGSSYNEQFF. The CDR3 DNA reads TGTGCCAGTACGCTGGATGGGACTGGGAGCTCCTACAATGAGCAGTTCTTC. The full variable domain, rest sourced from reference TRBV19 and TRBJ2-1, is DGGITQSPKYLFRKEGQNVTLSCEQNLNHDAMYWYRQDPGQGLRLIYYSQIVNDFQKGDIAEGYSVSREKKESFPLTVTSAQKNPTAFYLCASTLDGTGSSYNEQFFGPGTRLTVL.

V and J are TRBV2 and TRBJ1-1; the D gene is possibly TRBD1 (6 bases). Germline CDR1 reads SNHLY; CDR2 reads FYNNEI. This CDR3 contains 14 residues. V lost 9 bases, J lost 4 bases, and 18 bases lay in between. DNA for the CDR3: TGTGCCAGAAACTTGGGGGGGGCGATCACTGAAGCTTTCTTT. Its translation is CARNLGGAITEAFF.

The DNA for the CDR3 is TGTGCCAGCAGTGGGGCTAGCGGGGGCAATGAGCAGTTCTTC. Protein sequence: CASSGASGGNEQFF. The rearrangement joins TRBV2 to TRBJ2-1; 10 nucleotides align to TRBD2. The CDR3 is 14 residues long. V gave up 4 bases and J gave up 6 bases; unmatched junction bases: 3. Germline-derived CDR1 and CDR2 are SNHLY and FYNNEI.

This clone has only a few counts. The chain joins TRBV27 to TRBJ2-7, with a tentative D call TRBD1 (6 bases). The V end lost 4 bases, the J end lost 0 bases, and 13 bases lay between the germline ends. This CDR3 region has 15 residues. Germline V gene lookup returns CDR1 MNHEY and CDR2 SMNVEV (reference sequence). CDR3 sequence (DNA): TGTGCCAGCAGTTCAGGGGCCCTGAGCTCCTACGAGCAGTACTTC. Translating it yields CASSSGALSSYEQYF.

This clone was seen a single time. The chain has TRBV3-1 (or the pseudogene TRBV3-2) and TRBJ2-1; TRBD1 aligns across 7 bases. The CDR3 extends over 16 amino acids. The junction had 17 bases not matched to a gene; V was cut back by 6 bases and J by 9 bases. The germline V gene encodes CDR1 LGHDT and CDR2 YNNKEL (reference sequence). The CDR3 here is CASSPRGAGAGGEQFF. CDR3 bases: TGTGCCAGCAGTCCCAGGGGAGCAGGGGCAGGGGGTGAGCAGTTCTTC.

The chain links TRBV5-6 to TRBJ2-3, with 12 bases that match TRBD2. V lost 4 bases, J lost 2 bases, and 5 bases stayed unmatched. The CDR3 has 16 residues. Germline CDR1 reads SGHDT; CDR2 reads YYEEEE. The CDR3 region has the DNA TGTGCCAGCAGCCTCAGGACTAGCGGGGTCACAGATACGCAGTATTTT. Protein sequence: CASSLRTSGVTDTQYF.

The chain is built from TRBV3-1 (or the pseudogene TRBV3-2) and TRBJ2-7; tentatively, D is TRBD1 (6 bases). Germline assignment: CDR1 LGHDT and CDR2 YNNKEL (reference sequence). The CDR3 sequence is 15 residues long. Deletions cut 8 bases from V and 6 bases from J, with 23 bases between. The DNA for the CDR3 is TGTGCCAGCTCCCGGGACATGACCCTCTCTACCGAGCAGTACTTC. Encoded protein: CASSRDMTLSTEQYF.

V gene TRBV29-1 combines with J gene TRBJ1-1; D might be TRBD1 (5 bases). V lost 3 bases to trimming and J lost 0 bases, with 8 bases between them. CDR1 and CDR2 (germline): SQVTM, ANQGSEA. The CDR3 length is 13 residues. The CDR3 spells CSVDGRVNTEAFF. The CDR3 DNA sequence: TGCAGCGTTGATGGCAGGGTGAACACTGAAGCTTTCTTT.

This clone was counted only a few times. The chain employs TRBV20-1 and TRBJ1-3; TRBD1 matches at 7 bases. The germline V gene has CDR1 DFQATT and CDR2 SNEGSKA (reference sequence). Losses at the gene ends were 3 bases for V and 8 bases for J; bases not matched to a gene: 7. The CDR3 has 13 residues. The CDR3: CSASEGQGDTIYF. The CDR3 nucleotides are TGCAGTGCTAGTGAGGGGCAGGGGGACACCATATATTTT.

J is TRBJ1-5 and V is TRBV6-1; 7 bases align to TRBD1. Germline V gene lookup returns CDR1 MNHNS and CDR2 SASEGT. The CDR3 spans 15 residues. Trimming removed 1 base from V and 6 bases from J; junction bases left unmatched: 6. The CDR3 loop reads CASSEGWQGGQPQHF. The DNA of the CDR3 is TGTGCCAGCAGTGAAGGTTGGCAGGGGGGTCAGCCCCAGCATTTT.

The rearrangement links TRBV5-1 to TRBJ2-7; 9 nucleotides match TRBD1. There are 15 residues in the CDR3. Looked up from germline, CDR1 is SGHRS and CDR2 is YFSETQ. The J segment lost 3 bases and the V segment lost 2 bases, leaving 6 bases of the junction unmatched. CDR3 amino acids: CASSLLDRGNYEQYF. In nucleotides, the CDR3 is TGCGCCAGCAGCTTACTCGACAGGGGGAACTACGAGCAGTACTTC. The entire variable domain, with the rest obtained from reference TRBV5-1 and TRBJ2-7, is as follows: KAGVTQTPRYLIKTRGQQVTLSCSPISGHRSVSWYQQTPGQGLQFLFEYFSETQRNKGNFPGRFSGRQFSNSRSEMNVSTLELGDSALYLCASSLLDRGNYEQYFGPGTRLTVT.

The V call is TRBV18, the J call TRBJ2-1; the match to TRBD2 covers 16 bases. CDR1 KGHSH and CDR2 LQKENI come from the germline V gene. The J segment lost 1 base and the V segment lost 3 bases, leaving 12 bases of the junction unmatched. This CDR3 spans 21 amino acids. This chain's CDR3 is CASSPGTGTSGGAGSYNEQFF. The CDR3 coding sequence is TGTGCCAGCTCACCCGGAACCGGGACTAGCGGGGGGGCTGGTTCCTACAATGAGCAGTTCTTC.

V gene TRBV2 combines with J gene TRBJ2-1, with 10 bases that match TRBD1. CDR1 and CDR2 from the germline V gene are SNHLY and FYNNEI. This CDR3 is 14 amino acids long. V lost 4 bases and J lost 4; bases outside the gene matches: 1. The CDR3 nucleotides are TGTGCCAGCAGTGCGGGACAGGGGTACAATGAGCAGTTCTTC. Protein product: CASSAGQGYNEQFF.

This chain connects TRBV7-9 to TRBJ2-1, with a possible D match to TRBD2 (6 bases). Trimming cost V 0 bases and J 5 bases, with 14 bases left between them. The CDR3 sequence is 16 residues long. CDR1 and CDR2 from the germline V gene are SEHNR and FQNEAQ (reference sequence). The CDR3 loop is CASSLASRGIDNEQFF. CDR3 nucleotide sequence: TGTGCCAGCAGCTTAGCTTCTCGCGGGATAGACAATGAGCAGTTCTTC.

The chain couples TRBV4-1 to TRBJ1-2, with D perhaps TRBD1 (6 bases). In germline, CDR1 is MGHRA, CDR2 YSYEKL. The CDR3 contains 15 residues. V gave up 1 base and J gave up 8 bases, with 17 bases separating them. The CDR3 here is CASSQVGGLAQGYTF. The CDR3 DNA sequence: TGCGCCAGCAGCCAAGTGGGGGGGCTCGCACAAGGCTACACCTTC.

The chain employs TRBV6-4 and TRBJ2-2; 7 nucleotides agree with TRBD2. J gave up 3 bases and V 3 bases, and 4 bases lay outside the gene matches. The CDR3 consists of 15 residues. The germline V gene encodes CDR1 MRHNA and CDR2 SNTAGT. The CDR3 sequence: CASSESSGYTGELFF. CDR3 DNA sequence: TGTGCCAGCAGTGAGTCTAGCGGTTACACCGGGGAGCTGTTTTTT.

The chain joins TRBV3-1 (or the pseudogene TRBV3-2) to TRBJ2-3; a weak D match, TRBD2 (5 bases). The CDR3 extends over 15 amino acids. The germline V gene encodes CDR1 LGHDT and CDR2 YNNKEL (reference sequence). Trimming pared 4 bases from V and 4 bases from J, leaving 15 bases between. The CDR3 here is CASSPNPGGSDTQYF. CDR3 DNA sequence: TGTGCCAGCAGCCCGAACCCGGGCGGGTCAGATACGCAGTATTTT.

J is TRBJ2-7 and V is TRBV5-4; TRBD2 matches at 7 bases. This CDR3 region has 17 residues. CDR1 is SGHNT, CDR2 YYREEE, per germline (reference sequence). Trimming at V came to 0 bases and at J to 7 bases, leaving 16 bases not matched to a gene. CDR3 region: CASSLDLARGSPSEQYF. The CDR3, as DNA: TGTGCCAGCAGCTTGGATCTTGCGCGGGGGTCACCGAGTGAGCAGTACTTC.

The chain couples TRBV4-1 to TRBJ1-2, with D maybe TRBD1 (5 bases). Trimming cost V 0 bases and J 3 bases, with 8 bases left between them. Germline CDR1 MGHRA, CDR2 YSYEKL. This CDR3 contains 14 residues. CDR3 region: CASSQDRADYGYTF. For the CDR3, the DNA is TGCGCCAGCAGCCAAGACAGGGCGGACTATGGCTACACCTTC.

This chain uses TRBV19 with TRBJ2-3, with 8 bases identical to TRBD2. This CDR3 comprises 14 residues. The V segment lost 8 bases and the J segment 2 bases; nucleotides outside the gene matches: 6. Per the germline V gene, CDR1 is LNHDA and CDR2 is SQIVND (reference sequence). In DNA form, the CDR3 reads TGTGCCAGTCGAAGGCGGGGGGACACAGATACGCAGTATTTT. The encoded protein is CASRRRGDTDTQYF.

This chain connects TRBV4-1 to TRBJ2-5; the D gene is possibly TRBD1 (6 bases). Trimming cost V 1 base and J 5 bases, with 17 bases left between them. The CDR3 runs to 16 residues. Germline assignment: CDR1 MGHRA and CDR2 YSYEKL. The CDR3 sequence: CASSQVGQGMVETQYF. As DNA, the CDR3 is TGCGCCAGCAGCCAAGTGGGCCAGGGGATGGTGGAGACCCAGTACTTC.

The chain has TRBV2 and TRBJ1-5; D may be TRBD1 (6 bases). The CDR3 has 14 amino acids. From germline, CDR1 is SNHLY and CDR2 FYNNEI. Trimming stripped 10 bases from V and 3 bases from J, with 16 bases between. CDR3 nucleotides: TGTGCCACTACGACAGGCCTTTTCAATCAGCCCCAGCATTTT. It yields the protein CATTTGLFNQPQHF.

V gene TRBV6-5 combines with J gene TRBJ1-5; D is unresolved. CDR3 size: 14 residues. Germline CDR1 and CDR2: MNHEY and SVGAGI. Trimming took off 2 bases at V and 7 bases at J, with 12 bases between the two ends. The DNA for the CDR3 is TGTGCCAGCAGTTACGACAACAGTGCCCAGCCCCAGCATTTT. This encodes CASSYDNSAQPQHF.

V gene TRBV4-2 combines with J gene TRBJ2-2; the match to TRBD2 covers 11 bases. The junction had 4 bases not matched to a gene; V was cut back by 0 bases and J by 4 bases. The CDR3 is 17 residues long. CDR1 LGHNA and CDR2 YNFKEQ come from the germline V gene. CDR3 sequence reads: CASSQDGLAGGTGELFF. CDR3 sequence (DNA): TGTGCCAGCAGCCAAGATGGGCTAGCGGGGGGCACCGGGGAGCTGTTTTTT.

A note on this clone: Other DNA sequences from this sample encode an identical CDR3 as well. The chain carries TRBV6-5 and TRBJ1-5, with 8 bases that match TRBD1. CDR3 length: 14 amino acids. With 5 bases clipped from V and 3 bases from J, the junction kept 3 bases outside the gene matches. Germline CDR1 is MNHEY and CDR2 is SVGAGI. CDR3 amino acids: CASSLDRDNQPQHF. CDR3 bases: TGTGCCAGCAGTCTGGACAGGGACAATCAGCCCCAGCATTTT.